The rows below give T cell receptor beta chains drawn from one sample of a study of CD8+ T cells in alopecia areata. Assay: immunoSEQ multiplex PCR; the TCRdb copy retains only in-frame clones and omits some. The sample lists 270,000 or so clones, roughly 64% seen once, with about 1.8% in the top ten. Sequencing used CD4+ T cells sorted from blood, obtained at week 24, from a patient treated with tofacitinib. Receptors originate from a human donor with alopecia areata. Both conserved end residues are part of each CDR3. D genes are given only for firm matches. Rows may omit the clone size; those that give it use once, few, many or a size class.

>-|TRBV9|-|TRBJ2-7
TGTGCCAGCGGGACGGTCTCCTACGAGCAGTACTTC
CASGTVSYEQYF
>-|TRBV9|-|TRBJ1-2
TGTGCCAGCAGCGTAGCCCCACAGGCGGACTATGGCTACACCTTC
CASSVAPQADYGYTF
>TRBD1|TRBV5-6|-|TRBJ1-2
TGTGCCAGCAGTTCTTTGGACAGGCCTTATGGCTACACCTTC
CASSSLDRPYGYTF
>-|TRBV7-9|-|TRBJ2-2
TGTGCCAGCAGCTTTGACACTAGTTTGAACACCGGGGAGCTGTTTTTT
CASSFDTSLNTGELFF
>TRBD2|TRBV29-1|few|TRBJ2-5
TGCAGCATTGCAGGGAGGGCTGTGGAGACCCAGTACTTC
CSIAGRAVETQYF
>-|TRBV4-1|-|TRBJ2-6
TGCGCCAGCAGCCAACCAGGGAGAGGTGGGGCCAACGTCCTGACTTTC
CASSQPGRGGANVLTF
>-|TRBV2|few|TRBJ1-2
TGTGCCAGCAGGACAGATGACTATGGCTACACCTTC
CASRTDDYGYTF
>TRBD2|TRBV6-4|-|TRBJ2-1
TGTGCCAGCAGTACCCGGGGGGGCCGGCCCAATGAGCAGTTCTTC
CASSTRGGRPNEQFF
>TRBD2|TRBV29-1|few|TRBJ2-5
TGCAGCGCCACAACTAGCGGGGGGTTGAAAGAGACCCAGTACTTC
CSATTSGGLKETQYF
>-|TRBV23-1|-|TRBJ1-6
TGCGCCAGCAGTCCATCAGGGGTACAGAATAATTCACCCCTCCACTTT
CASSPSGVQNNSPLHF
>-|TRBV20-1|-|TRBJ1-1
TGCAGTGCTTCGGACGGCACTGAAGCTTTCTTT
CSASDGTEAFF
>-|TRBV7-6|-|TRBJ2-5
TGTGCCAGCACCTCAGCTGTAAGATTCCACCAAGAGACCCAGTACTTC
CASTSAVRFHQETQYF
>-|TRBV29-1|-|TRBJ1-2
TGCAGTGGGGGGCAGCTACCCTATGGCTACACCTTC
CSGGQLPYGYTF
>TRBD2|TRBV5-1|-|TRBJ2-7
TGCGCCAGCAGCGGGGGGGATCCGAGCTCCTACGAGCAGTACTTC
CASSGGDPSSYEQYF
>TRBD1|TRBV10-3|-|TRBJ1-2
TGTGCCATCACCGACGGGACAGGGTATGGCTACACCTTC
CAITDGTGYGYTF
>TRBD1|TRBV5-1|-|TRBJ1-5
TGCGCCAGCAAACTCCCGAACTGGGGACAGCTTTTTAATCAGCCCCAGCATTTT
CASKLPNWGQLFNQPQHF
>-|TRBV30|-|TRBJ1-5
TGTGCCTGGAGTGTAGTAGGTCAGCCCCAGCATTTT
CAWSVVGQPQHF
>TRBD2|TRBV2|once|TRBJ2-7
TGTGCCAGCAGTCGCCGGCGGGGGAGCTACGAGCAGTACTTC
CASSRRRGSYEQYF
>-|TRBV23-1|few|TRBJ1-2
TGCGCCAGCAGTCACAGGGCAGCCCTATTTAGCTATGGCTACACCTTC
CASSHRAALFSYGYTF
>-|TRBV5-1|-|TRBJ2-5
TGCGCCAGCAGCGTGACGGGGTACCCTCAAGAGACCCAGTACTTC
CASSVTGYPQETQYF
>-|TRBV18|-|TRBJ2-5
TGTGCCAGCTCACCACTGGCCGGGGGCGAGACCCAGTACTTC
CASSPLAGGETQYF
>-|TRBV29-1|-|TRBJ2-5
TGCAGCTCTGGGCAGATCCAAGAGACCCAGTACTTC
CSSGQIQETQYF
>-|TRBV7-9|once|TRBJ1-2
TGTGCCAGCAGCTCAGACAGGTTCTTCTATGGCTACACCTTC
CASSSDRFFYGYTF
>-|TRBV15|-|TRBJ1-3
TGTGCCACCAGCAGAGAGGGACCTCATCCTGGAAACACCATATATTTT
CATSREGPHPGNTIYF
>TRBD2|TRBV28|once|TRBJ2-3
TGTGCCAGCAGCGTAAGGGTCCGGGGGGGCACAGATACGCAGTATTTT
CASSVRVRGGTDTQYF
>TRBD1|TRBV2|-|TRBJ1-1
TGTGCCAGCAACCTCATGGGACAGGGAAACACTGAAGCTTTCTTT
CASNLMGQGNTEAFF